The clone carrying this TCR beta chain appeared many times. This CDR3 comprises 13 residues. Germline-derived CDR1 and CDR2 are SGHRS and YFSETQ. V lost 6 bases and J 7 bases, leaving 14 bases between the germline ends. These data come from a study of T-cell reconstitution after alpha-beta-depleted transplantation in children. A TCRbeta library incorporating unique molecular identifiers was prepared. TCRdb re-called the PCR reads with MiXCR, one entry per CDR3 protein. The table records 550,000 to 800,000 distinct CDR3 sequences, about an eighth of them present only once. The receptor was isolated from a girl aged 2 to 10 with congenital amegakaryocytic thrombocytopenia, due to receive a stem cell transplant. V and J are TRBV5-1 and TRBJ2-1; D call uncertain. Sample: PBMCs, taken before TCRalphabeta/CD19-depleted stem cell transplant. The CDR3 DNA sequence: TGCGCCAGCAACCCCACGGACGAGAATGAGCAGTTCTTC. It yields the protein CASNPTDENEQFF.